Shown below are 11 T cell receptor beta chains from a single sample sequenced in a study of CD4 T cells in relation to SARS-CoV-2 and coronaviruses. Generated by immunoSEQ multiplex PCR, the TCRdb table keeps only in-frame clones and is missing some. The sample holds about 36,000 clones; just under 85% are singletons and the top ten take around 6.6%. Antigens of these TCRs are unknown. Specimen: naive CD4+ T cells from PBMCs, cultured in vitro. Indicated subset: naive CD4+ T cells isolated by negative enrichment. These receptors were collected from an adult with COVID-19.

The rearrangement links TRBV19 to TRBJ2-7; 8 nucleotides line up with TRBD2. V dropped 6 bases and J dropped 0; count of bases not matched to a gene: 7. The CDR3 is 15 amino acids. CDR1 is LNHDA and CDR2 is SQIVND in the germline V gene (reference sequence). This CDR3 reads CASRPAGTSSYEQYF. CDR3 nucleotides: TGTGCCAGTAGGCCTGCCGGGACTAGCTCCTACGAGCAGTACTTC.

This sequence joins TRBV28 and TRBJ2-3; 14 nucleotides agree with TRBD2. CDR1 and CDR2 from the germline V gene are MDHEN and SYDVKM. The CDR3 totals 15 residues. V gave up 6 bases and J gave up 6 bases; unmatched junction bases: 5. CDR3 sequence: CASSQRLAGGDTQYF. DNA of the CDR3: TGTGCCAGCAGCCAGAGACTAGCGGGAGGGGATACGCAGTATTTT.

The chain uses TRBV11-2 and TRBJ2-1; 14 bases are a match to TRBD2. The CDR3 covers 19 residues. Per germline, CDR1 SGHAT and CDR2 FQNNGV. J gave up 4 bases and V 4 bases, and 12 bases lay outside the gene matches. The CDR3 here is CASSSLPWGTSGSYNEQFF. CDR3 sequence (DNA): TGTGCCAGCAGCTCCCTACCCTGGGGGACTAGCGGGAGTTACAATGAGCAGTTCTTC.

The rearrangement joins TRBV28 to TRBJ2-5; no clear D. Per the germline V gene, CDR1 is MDHEN and CDR2 is SYDVKM. The CDR3 is made up of 15 amino acids. V lost 3 bases and J lost 2, with 13 bases in between. The CDR3 region has the DNA TGTGCCAGCAGTTTTGAAGGGTTCCCACAAGAGACCCAGTACTTC. This encodes CASSFEGFPQETQYF.

The rearrangement uses TRBV28 and TRBJ1-5; D unresolved. This CDR3 is 16 amino acids long. Trimming left V 2 bases short and J 0 bases short, with 11 bases between. Per germline, CDR1 MDHEN and CDR2 SYDVKM. CDR3 protein: CASSLQLSVSNQPQHF. The CDR3 region has the DNA TGTGCCAGCAGTTTACAACTTTCAGTTAGCAATCAGCCCCAGCATTTT.

This clone showed up just a few times. The chain employs TRBV4-1 and TRBJ1-1; D may be TRBD1 (6 bases). CDR1 and CDR2 (germline): MGHRA, YSYEKL. Trimming cost V 4 bases and J 3 bases, with 12 bases left between them. CDR3 length: 14 amino acids. CDR3 nucleotides: TGCGCCAGCAGCCCGGGGACACAAGACACTGAAGCTTTCTTT. Amino acids: CASSPGTQDTEAFF.

This rearrangement joins TRBV28 to TRBJ1-2; D unclear. Germline V gene lookup returns CDR1 MDHEN and CDR2 SYDVKM. The CDR3 loop spans 13 amino acids. V was clipped by 2 bases and J by 7 bases, with 11 bases between them. The CDR3: CASSLPRFFGYTF. Here the CDR3 DNA reads TGTGCCAGCAGTTTACCTCGATTCTTTGGCTACACCTTC.

The chain links TRBV11-1 to TRBJ2-1, with D unresolved. CDR1 and CDR2 (germline): SGHAT, FQDESV (reference sequence). V lost 5 bases and J lost 4, with 9 bases in between. The CDR3 consists of 13 residues. CDR3 protein: CASSATGYNEQFF. DNA for the CDR3: TGTGCCAGCAGCGCGACTGGATACAATGAGCAGTTCTTC.

V and J are TRBV7-9 and TRBJ2-2; unclear D gene. This CDR3 is built from 18 residues. The V end was cut by 10 bases, the J end by 1 base, with 25 bases between. The germline V gene has CDR1 SEHNR and CDR2 FQNEAQ (reference sequence). The CDR3 DNA is TGTGCCATAAGACTCCCTCTACGGAACCAACAGAACACCGGGGAGCTGTTTTTT. Protein: CAIRLPLRNQQNTGELFF. Drawing the rest from reference TRBV7-9 and TRBJ2-2, the complete variable domain is DTGVSQNPRHKITKRGQNVTFRCDPISEHNRLYWYRQTLGQGPEFLTYFQNEAQLEKSRLLSDRFSAERPKGSFSTLEIQRTEQGDSAMYLCAIRLPLRNQQNTGELFFGEGSRLTVL.

The chain links TRBV28 to TRBJ1-2; 9 nucleotides align to TRBD1. The CDR3 has 14 residues. The V gene's germline CDR1 is MDHEN and CDR2 SYDVKM. The V and J ends lost 4 bases and 8 bases, in that order; junction bases with no gene match: 8. CDR3 residues: CASSSWDRVGGYTF. CDR3 nucleotides: TGTGCCAGCAGTTCCTGGGACAGGGTGGGAGGCTACACCTTC.

This clone was counted once. The chain carries TRBV30 and TRBJ1-2; unclear D gene. This CDR3 spans 15 amino acids. V lost 0 bases to trimming and J lost 4 bases, with 15 bases between them. Germline V CDR1 and CDR2: GTSNPN, SVGIG (reference sequence). In DNA form, the CDR3 reads TGTGCCTGGAGTGTAAAAAGGACTGGAGGCTATGGCTACACCTTC. It specifies CAWSVKRTGGYGYTF.